The 32 T cell receptor beta chains below were found in one sample sequenced in a study of cytomegalovirus exposure and HLA in healthy donors. 13 Jbeta primers and 60 Vbeta primers were used for the PCR. Only in-frame clones appear in the TCRdb table, and some are missing; sequencing was by immunoSEQ multiplex PCR. Of tens of thousands of clones listed, approximately 70% are singletons. The sequencing input was PBMCs. The source is a woman aged 45-65 years in good health and CMV-seropositive.

The chain has TRBV9 and TRBJ1-1; no firm D call. Germline CDR1 SGDLS, CDR2 YYNGEE. The CDR3 has 16 amino acids. Trimming cost V 3 bases and J 4 bases, with 19 bases left between them. The DNA of the CDR3 is TGTGCCAGCAGCGCAACCCTAGGCGCCACTGGCACTGAAGCTTTCTTT. This codes for CASSATLGATGTEAFF.

The gene calls are TRBV7-2 and TRBJ1-3, with 7 bases lining up with TRBD1. Per germline, CDR1 SGHTA and CDR2 FQGNSA. With V trimmed by 5 bases and J by 0 bases, 4 bases remained unmatched. This CDR3 region has 15 residues. CDR3 region: CASSPQGDSGNTIYF. The CDR3 nucleotides read TGTGCCAGCAGCCCGCAGGGGGACTCTGGAAACACCATATATTTT.

Within the sample, this clone is large. The V call is TRBV5-8, the J call TRBJ1-6, with TRBD1 identical over 8 bases. The CDR3 has 15 amino acids. Germline values: CDR1 SGHTS, CDR2 YDEGEE. V was clipped by 0 bases and J by 5 bases; unmatched bases: 1. The CDR3 here is CASSLEGQDNSPLHF. The CDR3, as DNA: TGTGCCAGCAGCTTGGAGGGACAGGATAATTCACCCCTCCACTTT.

This clone was observed once. This chain uses TRBV7-8 with TRBJ2-7, with D possibly matching TRBD1 (5 bases). The CDR3 runs to 14 residues. Germline CDR1 reads SGHVS; CDR2 reads FQNEAQ. V was clipped by 1 base and J by 3 bases, with 10 bases between them. For the CDR3, the DNA is TGTGCCAGCAGCTTAGTGGCAGGGAACTACGAGCAGTACTTC. Protein sequence: CASSLVAGNYEQYF.

This sequence joins TRBV21-1 and TRBJ2-7; the D segment call TRBD1 is taken from the table without a DNA check. TRBV21-1 is labeled a pseudogene. This CDR3 is built from 16 residues. The CDR3: CASSKARDRADYEQYF. In nucleotides, the CDR3 is TGTGCCAGCAGCAAAGCTCGGGACAGGGCGGACTACGAGCAGTACTTC.

The sample holds a few counts of this clone. This chain uses TRBV6-5 with TRBJ2-7; 7 bases agree with TRBD1. Germline-derived CDR1 and CDR2 are MNHEY and SVGAGI. V dropped 6 bases and J dropped 3; count of bases not matched to a gene: 11. This CDR3 contains 15 residues. CDR3 region: CASRPGVTGIYEQYF. The CDR3 DNA sequence: TGTGCCAGCAGGCCCGGGGTGACAGGGATCTACGAGCAGTACTTC.

CDR3 region: CASSSQGLNEKLFF. The CDR3 DNA reads TGTGCCAGCAGTTCTCAGGGTCTAAATGAAAAACTGTTTTTT. This rearrangement joins TRBV27 to TRBJ1-4, with D perhaps matching TRBD1 (5 bases). Germline V CDR1 and CDR2: MNHEY, SMNVEV (reference sequence). With 4 bases removed from V and 5 bases from J, the gap between germline ends came to 11 bases. The CDR3 extends over 14 amino acids.

The chain recombines TRBV4-3 with TRBJ2-2; D is possibly TRBD1 (6 bases). The V end lost 3 bases, the J end lost 8 bases, and 16 bases lay between the germline ends. The CDR3 consists of 15 residues. The germline V gene has CDR1 LGHNA and CDR2 YSLEER. CDR3 sequence: CASSQGDMFWGELFF. The CDR3 DNA sequence: TGCGCCAGCAGCCAGGGGGACATGTTTTGGGGGGAGCTGTTTTTT.

This sequence joins TRBV7-2 and TRBJ1-2; D is unclear. Per germline, CDR1 SGHTA and CDR2 FQGNSA. Trimming took off 1 base at V and 2 bases at J, with 14 bases between the two ends. The CDR3 length is 16 residues. For the CDR3, the DNA is TGTGCCAGCAGCTTAGGTGTCGGCGGGGAGAACTATGGCTACACCTTC. Amino acids: CASSLGVGGENYGYTF.

The rearrangement joins TRBV14 to TRBJ2-7; 7 bases are a match to TRBD2. Looked up from germline, CDR1 is SGHDN and CDR2 is FVKESK. Trimming cost V 4 bases and J 2 bases; bases outside gene matches: 5. The CDR3 loop spans 14 amino acids. CDR3 amino acids: CASSRGEGAYEQYF. The DNA for the CDR3 is TGTGCCAGCAGCCGGGGGGAGGGCGCCTACGAGCAGTACTTC.

Notes on this clone: Other DNA sequences in this specimen translate into the identical CDR3. V is TRBV10-3 and J is TRBJ1-5; D may be TRBD1 (5 bases). V lost 4 bases and J lost 5, with 9 bases in between. The CDR3 has 13 amino acids. CDR1 is ENHRY and CDR2 is SYGVKD in the germline V gene. CDR3 DNA: TGTGCCATCAGTGCGGGGGGGGATCAGCCCCAGCATTTT. Its protein product is CAISAGGDQPQHF.

This clone was detected a few times. V gene TRBV6-1 combines with J gene TRBJ1-3; D is undetermined. The V and J ends lost 3 bases and 9 bases respectively, with 12 bases between them. Germline-derived CDR1 and CDR2 are MNHNS and SASEGT. The CDR3 contains 13 residues. The CDR3 protein is CASSDLYSSTIYF. CDR3 nucleotides: TGTGCCAGCAGTGACCTTTACAGTAGCACCATATATTTT.

This chain joins TRBV5-6 and TRBJ1-1; D unresolved. V lost 7 bases to trimming and J lost 5 bases, with 9 bases between them. The CDR3 runs to 11 residues. The V gene's germline CDR1 is SGHDT and CDR2 YYEEEE. The CDR3 nucleotides read TGTGCCAGCCGAGGAGAGACTGAAGCTTTCTTT. This sequence encodes CASRGETEAFF. The variable domain in full, with the rest retrieved from reference TRBV5-6 and TRBJ1-1, is DAGVTQSPTHLIKTRGQQVTLRCSPKSGHDTVSWYQQALGQGPQFIFQYYEEEERQRGNFPDRFSGHQFPNYSSELNVNALLLGDSALYLCASRGETEAFFGQGTRLTVV.

The chain uses TRBV9 and TRBJ2-1, with D tentatively TRBD2 (6 bases). V lost 6 bases and J lost 9, with 22 bases in between. This CDR3 spans 15 amino acids. Germline V gene sequence: CDR1 SGDLS, CDR2 YYNGEE. The CDR3 DNA reads TGTGCCAGCACCATCGGGACTTATCCCGGCGGTGAGCAGTTCTTC. Translation: CASTIGTYPGGEQFF.

The chain employs TRBV7-8 and TRBJ1-2, with TRBD1 matching over 10 bases. Germline V CDR1 and CDR2: SGHVS, FQNEAQ. This CDR3 comprises 15 residues. J was trimmed by 4 bases and V by 5 bases; bases with no gene match: 7. CDR3 bases: TGTGCCAGCAGCCCGACAGGGGGCTCGGGCTATGGCTACACCTTC. It codes for CASSPTGGSGYGYTF.

The chain employs TRBV5-6 and TRBJ2-7; TRBD2 aligns across 7 bases. V was pared by 5 bases and J by 1 base, with 9 bases of the junction left unmatched. Germline CDR1 and CDR2: SGHDT and YYEEEE. The CDR3 covers 15 residues. The CDR3 spells CASRGRGSGSYEQYF. The CDR3 coding sequence is TGTGCCAGCAGGGGTCGGGGTAGCGGGTCCTACGAGCAGTACTTC.

This sequence joins TRBV7-8 and TRBJ2-1, with 11 bases aligning to TRBD2. Germline CDR1 and CDR2: SGHVS and FQNEAQ. J lost 0 bases, V lost 2 bases, and 9 bases had no gene match. The length of the CDR3 is 19 residues. The CDR3 spells CASSLRPGLAADSYNEQFF. The CDR3 nucleotides read TGTGCCAGCAGCTTACGGCCGGGACTAGCGGCCGACTCCTACAATGAGCAGTTCTTC.

The chain joins TRBV5-1 to TRBJ2-3, with 8 bases fitting TRBD1. Germline V gene data show CDR1 as SGHRS and CDR2 as YFSETQ. V lost 4 bases and J lost 0; bases outside the gene matches: 1. The CDR3 contains 14 residues. The CDR3 nucleotides read TGCGCCAGCAGCGACAGGGGAAGCACAGATACGCAGTATTTT. Translating gives CASSDRGSTDTQYF.

The chain employs TRBV28 and TRBJ2-1; D not certain. This CDR3 contains 16 residues. V was pared by 4 bases and J by 0 bases, with 13 bases between. Germline V lookup: CDR1 MDHEN, CDR2 SYDVKM. The CDR3 is CASSSTGSTSYNEQFF. Written as DNA, the CDR3 is TGTGCCAGCAGTTCCACGGGTTCTACCTCCTACAATGAGCAGTTCTTC.

The V and J genes are TRBV2 and TRBJ1-6; no clear D gene. The CDR3 runs 14 residues. The V gene lost 2 bases and the J gene lost 10 bases, with 12 bases spanning the gap. Germline V gene data show CDR1 as SNHLY and CDR2 as FYNNEI. The CDR3 sequence is CASSEPGLESPLHF. The DNA for the CDR3 is TGTGCCAGCAGTGAACCGGGGTTGGAGTCACCCCTCCACTTT.

The J gene is TRBJ1-5, the V gene TRBV6-5, with 9 bases aligning to TRBD1. Germline-derived CDR1 and CDR2 are MNHEY and SVGAGI. Trimming at V came to 6 bases and at J to 7 bases, leaving 4 bases not matched to a gene. The CDR3 contains 13 residues. The CDR3, as DNA: TGTGCCAGCAGCCCGGACAGGGGACAGCCCCAGCATTTT. Translation: CASSPDRGQPQHF.

This clone was found a few times. The chain has TRBV11-2 and TRBJ1-3; no clear D gene. Germline V gene data show CDR1 as SGHAT and CDR2 as FQNNGV. Trimming took 1 base from V and 0 from J, leaving 7 bases between them. The CDR3 loop spans 15 amino acids. The CDR3 coding sequence is TGTGCCAGCAGCTTAGCAGGCCGCTCTGGAAACACCATATATTTT. The encoded protein is CASSLAGRSGNTIYF.

In this sample, this clone turned up a few times. The genes are TRBV27 and TRBJ2-7; D remains ambiguous. Trimming stripped 2 bases from V and 1 base from J, with 12 bases between. Germline V gene sequence: CDR1 MNHEY, CDR2 SMNVEV (reference sequence). The CDR3 spans 15 residues. The CDR3 sequence is CASSLDWALSYEQYF. CDR3 DNA: TGTGCCAGCAGTTTAGATTGGGCCCTGTCCTACGAGCAGTACTTC.

The V and J genes are TRBV19 and TRBJ1-2, with D unresolved. Between the trimmed V and J ends, which lost 5 bases and 7 bases, there was a span of 11 bases. In germline, CDR1 is LNHDA, CDR2 SQIVND (reference sequence). The CDR3 is made up of 12 amino acids. The CDR3 sequence: CASSSPGGGYTF. CDR3 DNA: TGTGCCAGTAGTTCCCCCGGAGGTGGCTACACCTTC.

This rearrangement joins TRBV29-1 to TRBJ1-1; D is perhaps TRBD1 (6 bases). V shed 3 bases and J shed 5 bases, with 16 bases lying between them. The CDR3 sequence is 14 residues long. Germline CDR1 and CDR2: SQVTM and ANQGSEA. The CDR3 spells CSVDGPGQWTEAFF. CDR3 DNA: TGCAGCGTTGATGGACCGGGACAATGGACTGAAGCTTTCTTT. Complete variable domain (other parts from reference TRBV29-1 and TRBJ1-1): SAVISQKPSRDICQRGTSLTIQCQVDSQVTMMFWYRQQPGQSLTLIATANQGSEATYESGFVIDKFPISRPNLTFSTLTVSNMSPEDSSIYLCSVDGPGQWTEAFFGQGTRLTVV.

The chain couples TRBV19 to TRBJ2-1, with 8 nucleotides matching TRBD2. CDR3 size: 15 residues. Germline V gives CDR1 LNHDA, CDR2 SQIVND (reference sequence). V lost 3 bases and J lost 0; bases outside the gene matches: 1. CDR3 bases: TGTGCCAGTAGTATGAGCGGGAGCTCCTACAATGAGCAGTTCTTC. Encoded protein: CASSMSGSSYNEQFF.

The chain combines TRBV9 with TRBJ2-3; 10 nucleotides match TRBD2. This CDR3 has 16 residues. V lost 0 bases, J lost 1 base, and 2 bases stayed unmatched. The germline V gene has CDR1 SGDLS and CDR2 YYNGEE. The CDR3 loop reads CASSVGTSGGTDTQYF. CDR3 nucleotides: TGTGCCAGCAGCGTAGGAACTAGCGGGGGCACAGATACGCAGTATTTT.

The chain has TRBV5-4 and TRBJ1-6, with TRBD1 identical over 7 bases. This CDR3 has 15 amino acids. Germline lookup yields CDR1 SGHNT and CDR2 YYREEE (reference sequence). Trimming took 0 bases from V and 5 from J; bases not matched to a gene: 2. CDR3 residues: CASSLGGGDNSPLHF. In nucleotides, the CDR3 is TGTGCCAGCAGCTTGGGAGGGGGCGATAATTCACCCCTCCACTTT.

CDR3 region: CASSQDGDRNTEAFF. Here the CDR3 DNA reads TGCGCCAGCAGCCAAGATGGGGACAGAAACACTGAAGCTTTCTTT. The chain is built from TRBV4-3 and TRBJ1-1; 7 nucleotides align to TRBD1. Trimming removed 0 bases from V and 2 bases from J; junction bases left unmatched: 3. The CDR3 contains 15 residues. CDR1 is LGHNA and CDR2 is YSLEER in the germline V gene.

The V call is TRBV30, the J call TRBJ1-2; 8 bases align to TRBD1. Germline values: CDR1 GTSNPN, CDR2 SVGIG (reference sequence). The V segment lost 4 bases and the J segment 8 bases; nucleotides outside the gene matches: 9. This CDR3 has 13 amino acids. CDR3 region: CAWTTPQGVGYTF. CDR3 bases: TGTGCCTGGACGACCCCACAGGGGGTAGGCTACACCTTC.

In this sample, this clone turned up a few times. The rearrangement uses TRBV28 and TRBJ2-2; D ambiguous. The length of the CDR3 is 13 residues. The ends were cut back, 6 bases at V and 4 bases at J, with 9 bases in the middle. Germline V gene lookup returns CDR1 MDHEN and CDR2 SYDVKM. CDR3 DNA: TGTGCCAGCAGCCCCTTTCTCACCGGGGAGCTGTTTTTT. It codes for CASSPFLTGELFF.

The chain carries TRBV28 and TRBJ1-1, with a possible D match to TRBD1 (6 bases). Germline loops: CDR1 MDHEN, CDR2 SYDVKM. The CDR3 extends over 16 amino acids. Trimming left V 6 bases short and J 1 base short, with 18 bases between. Written as DNA, the CDR3 is TGTGCCAGCAGGGAACAGGGCCGGACGTCGAACACTGAAGCTTTCTTT. Translating it yields CASREQGRTSNTEAFF.